Listed below are T cell receptor beta chains from one sample, sequenced in a study of CD8 T cells in ankylosing spondylitis. TCRdb fed the 5' RACE reads into MiXCR, producing one record per CDR3 protein. The data contain about 52,000 distinct CDR3 sequences, about 7.8% of them seen just once; the ten biggest clones take up around 8.5%. The sequenced material came from blood, either unsorted or a sorted T cell fraction (not recorded which). These receptors all come from a female donor with ankylosing spondylitis or in good health (not recorded which). Both conserved end residues are part of each CDR3. D genes are given only for firm matches. Clone size is stated in some rows and not others, as once, few, many or a class when expanded.

clone size	V gene	D gene	J gene	CDR3 length	CDR3 DNA	CDR3 protein
many	TRBV5-1	.	TRBJ1-1	12	TGCGCCAGTGGACAGATGAACGCTGAAGCTTTCTTT	CASGQMNAEAFF
many	TRBV12-3/TRBV12-4	.	TRBJ2-2	16	TGTGCCAGCAGTCCCCGTAGGGGGGCGAACACCGGGGAGCTGTTTTTT	CASSPRRGANTGELFF
many	TRBV4-1	TRBD1	TRBJ1-5	15	TGCGCCAGCAGCCCGACAGGGTTCAGCAATCAGCCCCAGCATTTT	CASSPTGFSNQPQHF
.	TRBV28	.	TRBJ1-1	14	TGTGCCATGGGCCCGGGGGCCCGGAACACTGAAGCTTTCTTT	CAMGPGARNTEAFF
.	TRBV27	.	TRBJ1-6	18	TGTGCCAGCAGTCCCTCCCTGTGGAAGCTATCCTATAATTCACCCCTCCACTTT	CASSPSLWKLSYNSPLHF
.	TRBV29-1	TRBD1	TRBJ2-1	12	TGCAGCGGGGGCACAGGGGACAATGAGCAGTTCTTC	CSGGTGDNEQFF
many	TRBV12-3/TRBV12-4	TRBD1	TRBJ2-7	14	TGTGCCAGCAGGCGGACAGGGATGTTGTACGAGCAGTACTTC	CASRRTGMLYEQYF
many	TRBV6-2/TRBV6-3	.	TRBJ1-2	12	TGTGCCAGCAGTACCACGTATTACGGCTACACCTTC	CASSTTYYGYTF
many	TRBV3-1	.	TRBJ2-5	12	TGTGCCAGCAGCCCCGGGGGAGAGACCCAGTACTTC	CASSPGGETQYF
.	TRBV27	.	TRBJ2-4	11	TGTGCCAGCAGTTTCGGGCACATTCAGTACTTC	CASSFGHIQYF
many	TRBV30	TRBD2	TRBJ2-1	14	TGTGCCTGGAGTGCGGCTAGCGGGTTGGGTGAGCAGTTCTTC	CAWSAASGLGEQFF
.	TRBV3-1	.	TRBJ1-2	14	TGTGCCAGCAGCCAAGATACACTCAACTATGGCTACACCTTC	CASSQDTLNYGYTF
many	TRBV29-1	.	TRBJ2-3	11	TGCAGCGTTGGAGGGCCAGATACGCAGTATTTT	CSVGGPDTQYF
many	TRBV7-2	TRBD1	TRBJ1-1	14	TGTGCCAGCAGCTCCCGAGACAGGGGCCCTGAAGCTTTCTTT	CASSSRDRGPEAFF
many	TRBV20-1	.	TRBJ1-3	11	TGCAGTGCTAGAGATCGGAGCACCATATATTTT	CSARDRSTIYF
many	TRBV5-1	TRBD1	TRBJ1-5	16	TGCGCCAGCAGCTTGGAAGGGTCAGGGGGAAGTCAGCCCCAGCATTTT	CASSLEGSGGSQPQHF
many	TRBV6-1	TRBD2	TRBJ2-3	16	TGTGCCAGCAGCTCTATTCGCGCGGGGGGGACCGATACGCAGTATTTT	CASSSIRAGGTDTQYF
few	TRBV20-1	TRBD1	TRBJ2-1	16	TGCAGTGCTACTTTTGCTCTGGACAGGGGGTACAATGAGCAGTTCTTC	CSATFALDRGYNEQFF
many	TRBV29-1	.	TRBJ1-1	13	TGCAGCGTCTCACGACGGGGGGACACTGAAGCTTTCTTT	CSVSRRGDTEAFF
many	TRBV20-1	.	TRBJ1-1	13	TGCAGTGCTTTCTTCAGGCTGAACACTGAAGCTTTCTTT	CSAFFRLNTEAFF
many	TRBV20-1	.	TRBJ1-5	18	TGCAGTGCTAGAGATCATAGGCAGTTCGGGGTCATCATCATGCCCCAGCATTTT	CSARDHRQFGVIIMPQHF
many	TRBV12-3/TRBV12-4	TRBD1	TRBJ2-2	19	TGTGCCAGCAGTTTACGAGGACAGGGGAGAGTTGGTGACACCGGGGAGCTGTTTTTT	CASSLRGQGRVGDTGELFF
many	TRBV20-1	.	TRBJ1-2	13	TGCAGTGCTAGAGAGAGCAGTGGAGGCGGCTACACCTTC	CSARESSGGGYTF
many	TRBV6-2/TRBV6-3	.	TRBJ1-1	13	TGTGCCAGCAACCGCGGGGGGAACACTGAAGCTTTCTTT	CASNRGGNTEAFF
few	TRBV7-2	TRBD1	TRBJ1-2	17	TGTGCCAGCAGCTTCAAGGACCGCCTTACAGGGGGACGGGGCTACACCTTC	CASSFKDRLTGGRGYTF
.	TRBV5-1	TRBD1	TRBJ1-1	16	TGCGCCAGCAGCCCAAGGACAGGGGGCGAGTACAGTGAAGCTTTCTTT	CASSPRTGGEYSEAFF
many	TRBV2	.	TRBJ1-5	14	TGTGCCAGCAGTCCAGGGAATAGCAATCAGCCCCAGCATTTT	CASSPGNSNQPQHF
many	TRBV6-4	TRBD1	TRBJ1-5	20	TGTGCCAGCAGCAACCCACGGGACAGGGGACTCTCTTATAGCAATCAGCCCCAGCATTTT	CASSNPRDRGLSYSNQPQHF
many	TRBV10-3	.	TRBJ1-1	13	TGTGCCATCAGCTCCGGGGACGGCACTGAAGCTTTCTTT	CAISSGDGTEAFF
many	TRBV6-6	TRBD2	TRBJ2-3	12	TGTGCCAGCAGCCCTAGCGGGGGCGAGCAGTATTTT	CASSPSGGEQYF
many	TRBV29-1	TRBD2	TRBJ2-1	16	TGCAGCGGTTCCCCCAGGACTAGCGGGTCCTACAATGAGCAGTTCTTC	CSGSPRTSGSYNEQFF
many	TRBV19	TRBD1	TRBJ1-5	15	TGTGCCAGTAGTATAGGGGACAGGGGCAATCAGCCCCAGCATTTT	CASSIGDRGNQPQHF
many	TRBV5-1	TRBD1	TRBJ1-2	18	TGCGCCAGCAGCTTGGCGTCCGGGACAGGGTATGCCGTGGGGGGCTACACCTTC	CASSLASGTGYAVGGYTF
few	TRBV18	.	TRBJ1-4	13	TGTGCCAGCTCACCACCGGAGTACGAAAAACTGTTTTTT	CASSPPEYEKLFF
many	TRBV5-1	.	TRBJ2-5	14	TGCGCCAGCAGCTTGGGACATTTAGAAGAGACCCAGTACTTC	CASSLGHLEETQYF
many	TRBV21-1	.	TRBJ1-1	13	TGTGCCAGCATTCCCGTCTGGGGCACTGAAGCTTTCTTT	CASIPVWGTEAFF
many	TRBV18	.	TRBJ1-1	14	TGTGCCAGCTCACCGACGGCCCAGAACACTGAAGCTTTCTTT	CASSPTAQNTEAFF
many	TRBV12-3/TRBV12-4	.	TRBJ1-4	12	TGTGCCAGCACTGCAACTAATGAAAAACTGTTTTTT	CASTATNEKLFF
medium-sized	TRBV29-1	.	TRBJ1-1	15	TGCAGCGTTCCCAGATCTTCGGGTTGGGGCACTGAAGCTTTCTTT	CSVPRSSGWGTEAFF
many	TRBV7-2	.	TRBJ2-3	11	TGTGCCAGCAGCCCCGGACGCCTGCAGTATTTT	CASSPGRLQYF
many	TRBV4-1	.	TRBJ1-1	16	TGCGCCAGCAGCCAAGGGACGGGGAATCTGGACACTGAAGCTTTCTTT	CASSQGTGNLDTEAFF
many	TRBV12-3/TRBV12-4	TRBD1	TRBJ1-1	14	TGTGCCAGCAGTGCGGACAGGGCGGACACTGAAGCTTTCTTT	CASSADRADTEAFF
many	TRBV29-1	.	TRBJ2-3	13	TGCAGCGTTCGGACCCCTTACACAGATACGCAGTATTTT	CSVRTPYTDTQYF
many	TRBV12-3/TRBV12-4	.	TRBJ1-5	15	TGTGCCAGCAGTATGCAGGGACCTAGCAATCAGCCCCAGCATTTT	CASSMQGPSNQPQHF
.	TRBV7-9	TRBD1	TRBJ2-5	15	TGTGCCAGCAGCTATACCGGGACAGTGCAAGAGACCCAGTACTTC	CASSYTGTVQETQYF
many	TRBV7-6	.	TRBJ2-1	20	TGTGCCAGCAGGCCAGGAGGGGCCCCCTTTGATGGCAGCTCCTACAATGAGCAGTTCTTC	CASRPGGAPFDGSSYNEQFF
many	TRBV5-1	TRBD1	TRBJ1-6	15	TGCGCCAGCAGCACGGGACAGGGGGTTAGATCACCCCTCCACTTT	CASSTGQGVRSPLHF
many	TRBV9	TRBD1	TRBJ1-1	15	TGTGCCAGCAGCCCTCCGACAGGGGGCTACACTGAAGCTTTCTTT	CASSPPTGGYTEAFF
many	TRBV12-3/TRBV12-4	.	TRBJ2-5	15	TGTGCCAGCAGTTTCGGAGGGGGAGTAGAAGAGACCCAGTACTTC	CASSFGGGVEETQYF
few	TRBV6-2/TRBV6-3	TRBD2	TRBJ2-3	15	TGTGCCAGCAGGGCCCAAAGCGGGGGGCCAGATACGCAGTATTTT	CASRAQSGGPDTQYF
many	TRBV5-1	TRBD2	TRBJ2-5	13	TGCGCCAGCAGCTTGGCGACTAGCGAGACCCAGTACTTC	CASSLATSETQYF
many	TRBV5-1	TRBD1	TRBJ1-1	16	TGCGCCAGCAGCTTGGCGGGACAGGGGTATGTCACTGAAGCTTTCTTT	CASSLAGQGYVTEAFF